The clone carrying this T cell receptor (beta chain) is categorized as medium-sized (0.01 to 0.1%). The antigen is unknown. The CDR3 runs 15 residues. Germline assignment: CDR1 SGDLS and CDR2 YYNGEE. The V gene end was trimmed by 3 bases and the J gene end by 7 bases; junction bases not matched to a gene: 9. Generated by immunoSEQ multiplex PCR, the TCRdb table keeps only in-frame clones and is missing some. The sample lists fewer than 15,000 clones; about four fifths were seen once. This sample is drawn from a study of ipilimumab plus nivolumab after autologous stem cell transplantation. Findings and limits, study-wide: The authors say TCR, Treg and microbiome findings warrant further study.

Checkpoint therapy with ipilimumab 1 mg/kg began 14 to 28 days after transplant. Patients received nivolumab 3 mg/kg at weeks 1, 4, 7, 10, then fortnightly to week 26. The input for sequencing was PBMCs, taken in a trial of ipilimumab plus nivolumab as post-transplant consolidation. The receptor's source is a male donor with primary mediastinal lymphoma. The chain combines TRBV9 with TRBJ1-5; 8 bases match TRBD1. CDR3 bases: TGTGCCAGCAGCGAGAGGACAGGGATCGACCAGCCCCAGCATTTT. It codes for CASSERTGIDQPQHF.